Shown below are 2 T cell receptor beta chains from a single sample sequenced in a study of T cell repertoires in urothelial bladder cancer. Assay: immunoSEQ multiplex PCR; the TCRdb copy retains only in-frame clones and omits some. Of 2,000 to 2,500 clones detected, around 68% appear once; the ten largest clones hold over 12%. The sequencing input was bladder tissue. The source of these receptors is a human donor with a benign inflammatory bladder lesion.

This clone was detected only a few times. V and J are TRBV5-5 and TRBJ2-7, with 11 bases fitting TRBD2. V dropped 2 bases and J dropped 7; count of bases not matched to a gene: 2. The germline CDR1 and CDR2 sequences are SGHKS and YYEKEE (reference sequence). This CDR3 is 13 amino acids long. CDR3 nucleotide sequence: TGTGCCAGCAGCTTATTAGCGGGAGGGGAGCAGTACGTC. As protein: CASSLLAGGEQYV.

The chain couples TRBV27 to TRBJ2-7; D possibly corresponds to TRBD2 (5 bases). The CDR3 is 15 amino acids. CDR1 and CDR2 from the germline V gene are MNHEY and SMNVEV (reference sequence). V was clipped by 4 bases and J by 2 bases, with 15 bases between them. As DNA, the CDR3 is TGTGCCAGCAGTTCACTACCCCTCGGGGCCTACGAGCAGTACGTC. This codes for CASSSLPLGAYEQYV.